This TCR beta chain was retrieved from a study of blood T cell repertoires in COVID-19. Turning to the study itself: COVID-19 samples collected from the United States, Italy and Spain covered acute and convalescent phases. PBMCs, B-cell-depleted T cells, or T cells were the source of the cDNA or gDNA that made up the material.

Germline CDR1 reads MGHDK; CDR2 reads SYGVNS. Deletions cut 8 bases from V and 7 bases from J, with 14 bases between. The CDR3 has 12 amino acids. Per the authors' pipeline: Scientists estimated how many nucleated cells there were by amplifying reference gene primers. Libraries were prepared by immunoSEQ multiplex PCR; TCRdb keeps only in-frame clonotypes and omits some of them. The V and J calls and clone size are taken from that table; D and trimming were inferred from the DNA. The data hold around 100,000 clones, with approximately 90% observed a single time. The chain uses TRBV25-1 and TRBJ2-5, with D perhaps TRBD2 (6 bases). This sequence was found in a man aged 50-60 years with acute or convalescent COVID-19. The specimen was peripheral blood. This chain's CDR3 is CASSNMGGTQYF. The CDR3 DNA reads TGTGCCAGCTCGAACATGGGGGGGACCCAGTACTTC. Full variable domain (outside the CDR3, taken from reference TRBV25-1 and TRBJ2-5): EADIYQTPRYLVIGTGKKITLECSQTMGHDKMYWYQQDPGMELHLIHYSYGVNSTEKGDLSSESTVSRIRTEHFPLTLESARPSHTSQYLCASSNMGGTQYFGPGTRLLVL.